A selection of T cell receptor beta chains follows, all from one sample in a study of T cell responses to AZD1222 COVID-19 vaccine. Libraries were prepared by immunoSEQ multiplex PCR; TCRdb keeps only in-frame clonotypes and omits some of them. The profile covers fewer than 150,000 clones, with 85% to 90% appearing a single time and 7.7% taken by the ten largest. This sample comprised peripheral blood, obtained on day 0 of AZD1222 vaccination. The receptors stem from an adult in good health. CDR3s include the opening cysteine and the closing phenylalanine or tryptophan. Fields, in order: V gene, J gene, clone size, D gene, CDR3 DNA, CDR3 protein. D genes are given only for firm matches. Rows may omit the clone size; those that give it use once, few, many or a size class.

v_gene: TRBV30; j_gene: TRBJ2-2; abundance: once; d_gene: TRBD2; CDR3nt: TGTGCCTGGAGAACGACTAGCGGGAGTACCACCGGGGAGCTGTTTTTT; CDR3aa: CAWRTTSGSTTGELFF
v_gene: TRBV10-3; j_gene: TRBJ1-1; abundance: NA; d_gene: NA; CDR3nt: TGTGCCATCAGTGCGGGACGGGCTGGAGACACTGAAGCTTTCTTT; CDR3aa: CAISAGRAGDTEAFF
v_gene: TRBV7-2; j_gene: TRBJ1-5; abundance: NA; d_gene: TRBD1; CDR3nt: TGTGCCAGCAGCCCCTGGACAGGGGGAAATCAGCCCCAGCATTTT; CDR3aa: CASSPWTGGNQPQHF
v_gene: TRBV3-1/TRBV3-2; j_gene: TRBJ2-7; abundance: NA; d_gene: NA; CDR3nt: TGTGCCAGCAGCCAAGATTCGGCAGTCGTCGAGCAGTACTTC; CDR3aa: CASSQDSAVVEQYF
v_gene: TRBV28; j_gene: TRBJ2-6; abundance: NA; d_gene: NA; CDR3nt: TGTGCCAGCAGTCAGGGGGGGGCTGGGGCCAACGTCCTGACTTTC; CDR3aa: CASSQGGAGANVLTF
v_gene: TRBV19; j_gene: TRBJ1-3; abundance: few; d_gene: NA; CDR3nt: TGTGCCAGTAGTATACAGGGAGACTCTGGAAACACCATATATTTT; CDR3aa: CASSIQGDSGNTIYF
v_gene: TRBV2; j_gene: TRBJ2-2; abundance: NA; d_gene: TRBD2; CDR3nt: TGTGCCACCCAGAGAGGGAGGGTCGGGGAGCTGTTTTTT; CDR3aa: CATQRGRVGELFF
v_gene: TRBV10-3; j_gene: TRBJ2-7; abundance: NA; d_gene: TRBD2; CDR3nt: TGTGCCATCATCGGGGGTAGGCTAGCGGGAGCCGTTCCGTACTTC; CDR3aa: CAIIGGRLAGAVPYF
v_gene: TRBV15; j_gene: TRBJ2-2; abundance: NA; d_gene: NA; CDR3nt: TGTGCCACCAGCAGAGTGTCCCGAGCCGGGGAGCTGTTTTTT; CDR3aa: CATSRVSRAGELFF
v_gene: TRBV3-1/TRBV3-2; j_gene: TRBJ1-2; abundance: NA; d_gene: NA; CDR3nt: TGTGCCAGCAGCCCCGCTGGGGGATCTGGCGGCTACACCTTC; CDR3aa: CASSPAGGSGGYTF
v_gene: TRBV20-1; j_gene: TRBJ2-3; abundance: NA; d_gene: TRBD2; CDR3nt: TGCAGTGCTAGTCGCGGGGGGGCCGGGGATACGCAGTATTTT; CDR3aa: CSASRGGAGDTQYF
v_gene: TRBV27; j_gene: TRBJ2-7; abundance: once; d_gene: TRBD2; CDR3nt: TGTGCCAGCAGTATAGACTTCGAGAGCCCCGGGGGGGGTCCCTACGAGCAGTACTTC; CDR3aa: CASSIDFESPGGGPYEQYF
v_gene: TRBV7-2; j_gene: TRBJ2-3; abundance: once; d_gene: TRBD2; CDR3nt: TGTGCCAGCAGCTTAGTGGCTAGCGGGGGGAGTACGCAGTATTTT; CDR3aa: CASSLVASGGSTQYF
v_gene: TRBV7-2; j_gene: TRBJ2-7; abundance: NA; d_gene: NA; CDR3nt: TGTGCCAGCAGCTCCCCGGCGGGGTCCGAGCAGTACTTC; CDR3aa: CASSSPAGSEQYF
v_gene: TRBV18; j_gene: TRBJ2-3; abundance: NA; d_gene: TRBD2; CDR3nt: TGTGCCAGCTCACCAGGGCTAGCGGGAGATACGCAGTATTTT; CDR3aa: CASSPGLAGDTQYF
v_gene: TRBV6-5; j_gene: TRBJ1-6; abundance: NA; d_gene: TRBD1; CDR3nt: TGTGCCAGCAGTTCGGACAGGGGGGGAGATTCACCCCTCCACTTT; CDR3aa: CASSSDRGGDSPLHF
v_gene: TRBV11-2; j_gene: TRBJ1-2; abundance: NA; d_gene: NA; CDR3nt: TGTGCCAGCAGCTTAGGAGTTCCGCCGGGGGTTGGCTACACCTTC; CDR3aa: CASSLGVPPGVGYTF
v_gene: TRBV11-2; j_gene: TRBJ2-5; abundance: NA; d_gene: NA; CDR3nt: TGTGCCAGCAGCTACCTCCGATCCCGGGCCCAGTACTTC; CDR3aa: CASSYLRSRAQYF
v_gene: TRBV6-4; j_gene: TRBJ2-2; abundance: NA; d_gene: NA; CDR3nt: TGTGCCAGCAGTGAGAGGGGGGGCACCGGGGAGCTGTTTTTT; CDR3aa: CASSERGGTGELFF
v_gene: TRBV29-1; j_gene: TRBJ2-1; abundance: NA; d_gene: NA; CDR3nt: TGCAGCGTTGAACCCGGGCGAAGGAATGAGCAGTTCTTC; CDR3aa: CSVEPGRRNEQFF
v_gene: TRBV21-1; j_gene: TRBJ1-4; abundance: NA; d_gene: NA; CDR3nt: TGTGCCAGCAGGGACAATGAAAAACTGTTTTTT; CDR3aa: CASRDNEKLFF
v_gene: TRBV30; j_gene: TRBJ2-7; abundance: NA; d_gene: TRBD2; CDR3nt: TGTGCCTGGAGTGTACTCGGTTCGTGGCTAGCGGACGAGCAGTACTTC; CDR3aa: CAWSVLGSWLADEQYF
v_gene: TRBV19; j_gene: TRBJ1-1; abundance: NA; d_gene: NA; CDR3nt: TGTGCCAGTAGCCGCGACCTCTTCAGCGAAGGGAACACTGAAGCTTTCTTT; CDR3aa: CASSRDLFSEGNTEAFF
v_gene: TRBV7-9; j_gene: TRBJ2-7; abundance: few; d_gene: NA; CDR3nt: TGTGCCAGCAGCTTGACCTACGAGCAGTACTTC; CDR3aa: CASSLTYEQYF
v_gene: TRBV28; j_gene: TRBJ2-3; abundance: NA; d_gene: TRBD2; CDR3nt: TGTGCCAGCAGTTTATCAGCTAGCGGGGGGGCGGATACGCAGTATTTT; CDR3aa: CASSLSASGGADTQYF
v_gene: TRBV19; j_gene: TRBJ1-4; abundance: NA; d_gene: TRBD1; CDR3nt: TGTGCCAGTAAGTGGAGGGGGCGAGAAGAAAAACTGTTTTTT; CDR3aa: CASKWRGREEKLFF
v_gene: TRBV11-2; j_gene: TRBJ2-1; abundance: NA; d_gene: NA; CDR3nt: TGTGCCAGCAGCTTAGAGGGGACTTGGAATGAGCAGTTCTTC; CDR3aa: CASSLEGTWNEQFF
v_gene: TRBV19; j_gene: TRBJ2-7; abundance: NA; d_gene: TRBD1; CDR3nt: TGTGCCAAAATTGTAGGGGGCTCTGCCTCCTACGAGCAGTACTTC; CDR3aa: CAKIVGGSASYEQYF